One sample yielded the 24 T cell receptor beta chains listed below, sequenced in a study of OX40 agonist ivuxolimab in advanced cancers. Assay used: immunoSEQ multiplex PCR; TCRdb lists only in-frame clones, some missing. The sample shows about 48,000 clones, approximately 80% of them seen only once. The sequencing used CD4+ or CD8+ T cells sorted from blood, collected in a trial of the OX40 agonist ivuxolimab. These receptors were collected from an adult with an advanced solid tumor such as melanoma, head and neck, liver or kidney cancer.

The chain has TRBV5-1 and TRBJ2-5; D is perhaps TRBD1 (5 bases). Trimming cost V 1 base and J 1 base, with 8 bases left between them. This CDR3 region has 14 residues. Germline V gene lookup returns CDR1 SGHRS and CDR2 YFSETQ. CDR3 amino acids: CASSLIGAQETQYF. In DNA, the CDR3 is TGCGCCAGCAGCTTGATAGGGGCCCAAGAGACCCAGTACTTC.

The chain recombines TRBV10-3 with TRBJ2-5; 9 bases agree with TRBD2. CDR3 size: 14 residues. Germline trimming cut 6 bases from V and 5 bases from J; bases unmatched to any gene: 7. Germline-derived CDR1 and CDR2 are ENHRY and SYGVKD. The CDR3 region is CAIRAAGGLETQYF. The CDR3 DNA reads TGTGCCATCAGGGCGGCGGGGGGGTTGGAGACCCAGTACTTC.

The chain combines TRBV6-6 with TRBJ1-4; TRBD1 matches at 7 bases. The germline CDR1 and CDR2 sequences are MNHNY and SVGAGI (reference sequence). Trimming at V came to 6 bases and at J to 0 bases, leaving 4 bases not matched to a gene. The CDR3 extends over 15 amino acids. DNA for the CDR3: TGTGCCAGCAGCCGGACAGGTTCAACTAATGAAAAACTGTTTTTT. Its translation: CASSRTGSTNEKLFF.

The chain carries TRBV7-2 and TRBJ1-4; D is uncertain. The CDR3 runs to 15 residues. Germline CDR1 SGHTA, CDR2 FQGNSA. Trimming stripped 1 base from V and 2 bases from J, with 8 bases between. The CDR3 DNA reads TGTGCCAGCAGCTTAGTGCCTCTTACTAATGAAAAACTGTTTTTT. Translation: CASSLVPLTNEKLFF. The entire variable domain, with the rest obtained from reference TRBV7-2 and TRBJ1-4, is as follows: GAGVSQSPSNKVTEKGKDVELRCDPISGHTALYWYRQSLGQGLEFLIYFQGNSAPDKSGLPSDRFSAERTGGSVSTLTIQRTQQEDSAVYLCASSLVPLTNEKLFFGSGTQLSVL.

This chain joins TRBV7-9 and TRBJ1-4, with 7 positions matching TRBD1. Germline V CDR1 and CDR2: SEHNR, FQNEAQ (reference sequence). This CDR3 contains 15 residues. Trimming removed 5 bases from V and 5 bases from J; junction bases left unmatched: 8. The CDR3 DNA is TGTGCCAGCAGCCGGAAGGGGGCACTAAATGAAAAACTGTTTTTT. Protein sequence: CASSRKGALNEKLFF.

This sequence joins TRBV19 and TRBJ2-3, with D perhaps matching TRBD2 (6 bases). Trimming removed 4 bases at V and 0 bases at J, with 11 bases between. Germline lookup yields CDR1 LNHDA and CDR2 SQIVND (reference sequence). The CDR3 is 15 amino acids. The DNA for the CDR3 is TGTGCCAGTAGTACCGCGGGGCGGAGCACAGATACGCAGTATTTT. This encodes CASSTAGRSTDTQYF.

The chain links TRBV29-1 to TRBJ1-5, with TRBD1 as a possible D gene (6 bases). Deletions cut 4 bases from V and 1 base from J, with 20 bases between. Germline V gene sequence: CDR1 SQVTM, CDR2 ANQGSEA. The CDR3 runs 17 residues. CDR3 DNA: TGCAGCGTTGGAGGGGAAAGGGGGGACGGGAGCAATCAGCCCCAGCATTTT. Encoded protein: CSVGGERGDGSNQPQHF.

This chain connects TRBV5-1 to TRBJ1-4, with D unresolved. The CDR3 has 13 amino acids. Trimming left V 0 bases short and J 13 bases short, with 13 bases between. The V gene's germline CDR1 is SGHRS and CDR2 YFSETQ. CDR3 in amino acids: CASSLGGEAALFF. For the CDR3, the DNA is TGCGCCAGCAGCTTGGGGGGTGAGGCAGCACTGTTTTTT.

This clone appeared a few times. This chain links TRBV10-3 with TRBJ1-2; D unresolved. Per germline, CDR1 ENHRY and CDR2 SYGVKD. The CDR3 has 13 amino acids. With 6 bases removed from V and 4 bases from J, the gap between germline ends came to 12 bases. The CDR3 protein is CAIRQTAGYGYTF. The CDR3 nucleotides read TGTGCCATCAGGCAGACGGCAGGCTATGGCTACACCTTC.

This clone was detected only a few times. This sequence joins TRBV7-2 and TRBJ2-7, with D uncertain. CDR3 length equals 13 residues. The ends were cut back, 4 bases at V and 4 bases at J, with 11 bases in the middle. Germline V gene sequence: CDR1 SGHTA, CDR2 FQGNSA. The CDR3 reads CASSSLDDYEQYF. CDR3 nucleotides: TGTGCCAGCAGCTCATTGGATGATTACGAGCAGTACTTC. Using reference TRBV7-2 and TRBJ2-7 for the parts outside the CDR3, the full variable domain is GAGVSQSPSNKVTEKGKDVELRCDPISGHTALYWYRQSLGQGLEFLIYFQGNSAPDKSGLPSDRFSAERTGGSVSTLTIQRTQQEDSAVYLCASSSLDDYEQYFGPGTRLTVT.

The J gene is TRBJ2-7, the V gene TRBV11-1; D uncertain. The germline V gene has CDR1 SGHAT and CDR2 FQDESV (reference sequence). CDR3 length equals 13 residues. V was trimmed by 1 base and J by 2 bases, leaving 6 bases between them. DNA of the CDR3: TGTGCCAGCAGCTTAGGGCAGACCTACGAGCAGTACTTC. Its protein product is CASSLGQTYEQYF. Variable domain in full (rest from reference TRBV11-1 and TRBJ2-7): EAEVAQSPRYKITEKSQAVAFWCDPISGHATLYWYRQILGQGPELLVQFQDESVVDDSQLPKDRFSAERLKGVDSTLKIQPAELGDSAMYLCASSLGQTYEQYFGPGTRLTVT.

This chain connects TRBV7-8 to TRBJ2-3; 9 bases are a match to TRBD1. The CDR3 is 19 amino acids. The ends lost 5 bases at V and 1 base at J; junction bases unmatched: 16. Germline V lookup: CDR1 SGHVS, CDR2 FQNEAQ. The CDR3 region is CASSAPLGTGYDGTDTQYF. Written as DNA, the CDR3 is TGTGCCAGCAGCGCACCCCTGGGGACAGGGTATGATGGCACAGATACGCAGTATTTT.

This clone was recorded a few times. CDR3 region: CAISVRLGGGTDTQYF. The DNA of the CDR3 is TGTGCCATCAGTGTTAGACTAGGAGGGGGCACAGATACGCAGTATTTT. This rearrangement joins TRBV10-3 to TRBJ2-3; TRBD2 is a possible D gene (6 bases). Trimming stripped 4 bases from V and 1 base from J, with 15 bases between. The CDR3 has 16 residues. Germline CDR1 is ENHRY and CDR2 is SYGVKD.

CDR3 sequence reads: CASSYSHSGNTIYF. The CDR3 coding sequence is TGTGCCAGCAGTTACTCTCACTCTGGAAACACCATATATTTT. This chain connects TRBV6-5 to TRBJ1-3; D ambiguous. The CDR3 extends over 14 amino acids. The germline V gene encodes CDR1 MNHEY and CDR2 SVGAGI. The V gene lost 0 bases and the J gene lost 0 bases, with 3 bases spanning the gap.

The chain links TRBV30 to TRBJ1-1; possibly TRBD1 for D (5 bases). Deletions cut 1 base from V and 3 bases from J, with 15 bases between. CDR3 size: 15 residues. Germline loops: CDR1 GTSNPN, CDR2 SVGIG (reference sequence). This CDR3 reads CAWSAGGTGYTEAFF. CDR3 DNA sequence: TGTGCCTGGAGTGCAGGCGGGACCGGGTACACTGAAGCTTTCTTT. Full variable domain (remainder filled in from reference TRBV30 and TRBJ1-1): SQTIHQWPATLVQPVGSPLSLECTVEGTSNPNLYWYRQAAGRGLQLLFYSVGIGQISSEVPQNLSASRPQDRQFILSSKKLLLSDSGFYLCAWSAGGTGYTEAFFGQGTRLTVV.

The rearrangement joins TRBV4-1 to TRBJ2-5, with D unclear. Between the trimmed V and J ends, which lost 0 bases and 0 bases, there was a span of 11 bases. The germline V gene has CDR1 MGHRA and CDR2 YSYEKL. This CDR3 region has 16 residues. The CDR3 loop is CASSQEGESHQETQYF. The CDR3, as DNA: TGCGCCAGCAGCCAAGAAGGCGAGAGCCACCAAGAGACCCAGTACTTC.

The V call is TRBV7-9, the J call TRBJ1-1; D call uncertain. Trimming stripped 3 bases from V and 3 bases from J, with 14 bases between. Germline CDR1 and CDR2: SEHNR and FQNEAQ (reference sequence). The CDR3 is made up of 15 amino acids. Here the CDR3 DNA reads TGTGCCAGCAGCTTCAGTTCCTCTCGGGACACTGAAGCTTTCTTT. Residues: CASSFSSSRDTEAFF.

V is TRBV28 and J is TRBJ2-3; 7 bases agree with TRBD2. The CDR3 has 15 residues. After removal of 3 bases from V and 6 bases from J, the junction contained 9 bases not matched to a gene. Germline-derived CDR1 and CDR2 are MDHEN and SYDVKM. This CDR3 reads CASSLSRREGDTQYF. For the CDR3, the DNA is TGTGCCAGCAGTTTGTCTCGGAGGGAGGGTGATACGCAGTATTTT.

The V gene is TRBV2, the J gene TRBJ1-5; the match to TRBD1 covers 7 bases. Germline assignment: CDR1 SNHLY and CDR2 FYNNEI. J was trimmed by 2 bases and V by 4 bases; bases with no gene match: 2. CDR3 length: 14 residues. CDR3 bases: TGTGCCAGCAGTGGACAGGGAGGCAATCAGCCCCAGCATTTT. Its translation is CASSGQGGNQPQHF.

V gene TRBV28 combines with J gene TRBJ1-2; D uncertain. CDR3 length: 15 residues. Germline V CDR1 and CDR2: MDHEN, SYDVKM. Trimming took off 3 bases at V and 6 bases at J, with 17 bases between the two ends. The CDR3 here is CASSLIFRAGDGYTF. In nucleotides, the CDR3 is TGTGCCAGCAGTTTGATCTTTCGGGCAGGCGATGGCTACACCTTC.

V gene TRBV7-2 combines with J gene TRBJ1-5, with a tentative D call TRBD1 (6 bases). V lost 5 bases and J lost 7, with 15 bases in between. CDR3 length: 14 residues. CDR1 is SGHTA and CDR2 is FQGNSA in the germline V gene. The CDR3 sequence is CASSARGVQQPQHF. The CDR3 nucleotides are TGTGCCAGCAGCGCCAGGGGCGTTCAACAGCCCCAGCATTTT.

This rearrangement joins TRBV27 to TRBJ2-7; 11 bases align to TRBD1. The V gene end was trimmed by 8 bases and the J gene end by 4 bases; junction bases not matched to a gene: 4. Germline lookup yields CDR1 MNHEY and CDR2 SMNVEV (reference sequence). The CDR3 has 13 amino acids. The CDR3 loop reads CASGGQGGYEQYF. The CDR3 DNA sequence: TGTGCCAGCGGGGGACAGGGGGGATACGAGCAGTACTTC.

The CDR3, as DNA: TGTGCCAGCAGCTTGGGAGGGACTAGCTTGAACACCGGGGAGCTGTTTTTT. It is translated as CASSLGGTSLNTGELFF. The rearrangement links TRBV5-4 to TRBJ2-2; TRBD2 aligns across 9 bases. The germline gives CDR1 SGHNT, CDR2 YYREEE (reference sequence). This CDR3 contains 17 residues. J lost 1 base, V lost 0 bases, and 4 bases had no gene match.

The chain carries TRBV14 and TRBJ2-1; D might be TRBD2 (7 bases). The CDR3 extends over 16 amino acids. Germline V gene data show CDR1 as SGHDN and CDR2 as FVKESK. Trimming shortened V by 6 bases and J by 2 bases, and 17 bases separated the two germline ends. CDR3 in DNA: TGTGCCAGCAGTCCCGAGGGGGGGCGAACCTACAATGAGCAGTTCTTC. Translated: CASSPEGGRTYNEQFF.